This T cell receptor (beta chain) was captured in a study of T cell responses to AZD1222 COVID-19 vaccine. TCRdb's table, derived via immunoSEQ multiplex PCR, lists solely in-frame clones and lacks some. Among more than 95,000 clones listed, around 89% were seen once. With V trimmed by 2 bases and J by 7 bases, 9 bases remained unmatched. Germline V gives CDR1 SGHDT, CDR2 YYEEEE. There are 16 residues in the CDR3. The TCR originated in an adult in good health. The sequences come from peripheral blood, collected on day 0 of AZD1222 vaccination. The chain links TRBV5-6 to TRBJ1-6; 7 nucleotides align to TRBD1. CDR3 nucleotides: TGTGCCAGCAGCTTAGGGGGACAGAGATTAAATTCACCCCTCCACTTT. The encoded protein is CASSLGGQRLNSPLHF.